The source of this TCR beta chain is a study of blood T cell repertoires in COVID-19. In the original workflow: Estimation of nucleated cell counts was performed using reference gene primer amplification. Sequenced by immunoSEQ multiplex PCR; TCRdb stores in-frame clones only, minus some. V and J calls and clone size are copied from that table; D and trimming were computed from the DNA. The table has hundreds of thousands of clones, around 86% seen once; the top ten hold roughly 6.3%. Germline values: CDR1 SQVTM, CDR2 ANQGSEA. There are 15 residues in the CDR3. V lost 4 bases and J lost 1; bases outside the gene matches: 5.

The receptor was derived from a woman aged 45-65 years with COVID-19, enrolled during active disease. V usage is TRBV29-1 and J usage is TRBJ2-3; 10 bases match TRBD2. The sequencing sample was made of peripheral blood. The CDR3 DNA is TGCAGCGTTGGGGCTGGGACTAGCGGCACAGATACGCAGTATTTT. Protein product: CSVGAGTSGTDTQYF.